This T cell receptor beta chain comes out of a study of T cell responses to AZD1222 COVID-19 vaccine. Findings and limits, study-wide: The repertoires were collected only after the peak T cell response.

The V gene lost 4 bases and the J gene lost 0 bases, with 19 bases spanning the gap. Germline CDR1 LNHDA, CDR2 SQIVND (reference sequence). The CDR3 consists of 18 residues. Produced via immunoSEQ multiplex PCR; TCRdb's table is partial and in-frame only. The repertoire holds some 28,000 clones, with roughly 78% as singletons. Turning to this clone: Its antigen is not identified.

Sequencing used peripheral blood, obtained on day 0 of AZD1222 vaccination. This receptor was taken from an adult in good health. This chain links TRBV19 with TRBJ1-5, with D hard to call. The CDR3 loop is CASSKWQASWYSNQPQHF. The CDR3 region has the DNA TGTGCCAGTAGTAAGTGGCAGGCCAGCTGGTATAGCAATCAGCCCCAGCATTTT.